Given below is one T cell receptor (beta chain) in context. The data were taken from a study of control samples from healthy donors and cancer patients. This CDR3 has 14 amino acids. Germline V CDR1 and CDR2: SGHKS, YYEKEE (reference sequence). V lost 2 bases and J 1 base, leaving 6 bases between the germline ends. Profiled with immunoSEQ multiplex PCR; TCRdb holds only in-frame clones, not every one. The sample holds 140,000 to 150,000 clones, more than 85% seen once. Sample: blood. J is TRBJ2-2 and V is TRBV5-5; D gene unclear. The clonotype originates from a man aged 30 to 39 in good health. The CDR3 protein is CASSFSRNTGELFF. The CDR3 coding sequence is TGTGCCAGCAGCTTCTCCAGGAACACCGGGGAGCTGTTTTTT.